The clone carrying this T cell receptor (beta chain) was recorded at least ten times. Its antigen is still unknown. The TCR beta libraries were generated through quantitative 5'-RACE incorporating molecular barcodes. MiXCR was run by TCRdb on the 5' RACE reads, yielding one entry per CDR3 protein. The top ten hold 3.5% to 5% of the sample, which has 150,000 to 200,000 distinct CDR3 sequences, roughly 18% seen once. The sample comes from a study of CD8 T cells in ankylosing spondylitis. Points from the study as a whole: Blood from ankylosing spondylitis patients appeared to carry a characteristic roughly eight-variant TCR beta motif. Earlier studies detected some motif variants in reactive arthritis synovial fluid and blood. There was reportedly significant enrichment of clones that were disease-linked in matched ankylosing spondylitis synovial fluid.

The CDR3 length is 11 residues. Between the trimmed V and J ends, which lost 4 bases and 8 bases, there was a span of 9 bases. The germline gives CDR1 SQVTM, CDR2 ANQGSEA. Input material: blood, either unsorted or a sorted T cell fraction (not recorded which). The TCR originated in a male donor between 5 and 35 years old with ankylosing spondylitis or in good health (not recorded which). This chain connects TRBV29-1 to TRBJ2-1; D is perhaps TRBD1 (6 bases). CDR3 loop: CSVAQGDEQFF. The CDR3 DNA sequence: TGCAGCGTTGCACAGGGAGATGAGCAGTTCTTC.